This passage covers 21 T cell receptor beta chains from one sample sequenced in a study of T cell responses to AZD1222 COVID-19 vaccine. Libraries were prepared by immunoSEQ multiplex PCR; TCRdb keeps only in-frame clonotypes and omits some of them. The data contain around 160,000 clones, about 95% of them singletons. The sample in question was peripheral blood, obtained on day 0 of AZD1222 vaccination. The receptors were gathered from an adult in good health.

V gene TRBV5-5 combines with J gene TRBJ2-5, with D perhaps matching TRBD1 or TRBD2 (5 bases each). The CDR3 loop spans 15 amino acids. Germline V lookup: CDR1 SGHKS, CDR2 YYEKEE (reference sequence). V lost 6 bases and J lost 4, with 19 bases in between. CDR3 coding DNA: TGTGCCAGCATCCCGGGGCTGACCCTACGAGAGACCCAGTACTTC. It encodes CASIPGLTLRETQYF. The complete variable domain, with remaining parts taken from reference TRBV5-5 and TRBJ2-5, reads DAGVTQSPTHLIKTRGQQVTLRCSPISGHKSVSWYQQVLGQGPQFIFQYYEKEERGRGNFPDRFSARQFPNYSSELNVNALLLGDSALYLCASIPGLTLRETQYFGPGTRLLVL.

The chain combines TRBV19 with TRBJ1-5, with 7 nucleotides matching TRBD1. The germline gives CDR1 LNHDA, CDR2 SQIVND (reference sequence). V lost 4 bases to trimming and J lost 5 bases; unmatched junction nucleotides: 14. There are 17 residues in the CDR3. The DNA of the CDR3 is TGTGCCAGTAGTAAGGGGGCGGGGGGCCTAGGTTATCAGCCCCAGCATTTT. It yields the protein CASSKGAGGLGYQPQHF.

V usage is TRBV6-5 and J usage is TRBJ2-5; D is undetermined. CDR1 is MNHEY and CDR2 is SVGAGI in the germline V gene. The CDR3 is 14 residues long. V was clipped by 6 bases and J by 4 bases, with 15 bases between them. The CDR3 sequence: CASRASGFGETQYF. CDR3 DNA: TGTGCCAGCAGGGCCTCAGGATTTGGAGAGACCCAGTACTTC.

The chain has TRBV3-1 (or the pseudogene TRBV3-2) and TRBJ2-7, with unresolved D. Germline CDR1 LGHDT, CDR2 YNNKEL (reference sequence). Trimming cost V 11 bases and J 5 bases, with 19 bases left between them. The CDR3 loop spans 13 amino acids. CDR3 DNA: TGTGCCCCCATACCGGCACGTCACCACGAGCAGTACTTC. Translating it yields CAPIPARHHEQYF.

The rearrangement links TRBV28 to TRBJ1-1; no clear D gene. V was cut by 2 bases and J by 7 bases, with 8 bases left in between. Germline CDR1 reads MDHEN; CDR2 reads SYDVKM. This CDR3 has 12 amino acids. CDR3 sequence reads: CASSLSQFEAFF. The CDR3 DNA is TGTGCCAGCAGTTTAAGTCAATTTGAAGCTTTCTTT.

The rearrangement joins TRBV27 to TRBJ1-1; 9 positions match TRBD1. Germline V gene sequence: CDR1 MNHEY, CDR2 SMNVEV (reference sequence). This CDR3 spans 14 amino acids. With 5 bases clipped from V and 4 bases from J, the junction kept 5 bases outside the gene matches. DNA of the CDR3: TGTGCCAGCAGTCCGACAGGGGGTGGCACTGAAGCTTTCTTT. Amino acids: CASSPTGGGTEAFF.

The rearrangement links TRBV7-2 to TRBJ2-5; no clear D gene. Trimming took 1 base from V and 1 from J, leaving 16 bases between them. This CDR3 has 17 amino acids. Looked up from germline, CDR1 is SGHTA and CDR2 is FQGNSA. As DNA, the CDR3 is TGTGCCAGCAGCTTAGGGACGGGCGGTCCGGGCCAAGAGACCCAGTACTTC. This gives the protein CASSLGTGGPGQETQYF.

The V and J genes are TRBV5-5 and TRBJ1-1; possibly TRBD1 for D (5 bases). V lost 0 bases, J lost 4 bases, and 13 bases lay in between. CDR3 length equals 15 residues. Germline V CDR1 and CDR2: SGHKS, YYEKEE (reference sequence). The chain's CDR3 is CASSLAPGLSTEAFF. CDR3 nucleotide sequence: TGTGCCAGCAGCTTGGCGCCAGGGCTTAGCACTGAAGCTTTCTTT.

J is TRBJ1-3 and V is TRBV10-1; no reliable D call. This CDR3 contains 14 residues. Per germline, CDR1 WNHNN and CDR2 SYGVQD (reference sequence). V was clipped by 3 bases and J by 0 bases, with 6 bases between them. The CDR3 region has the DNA TGCGCCAGCAGTGACCCAAGCTCTGGAAACACCATATATTTT. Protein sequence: CASSDPSSGNTIYF.

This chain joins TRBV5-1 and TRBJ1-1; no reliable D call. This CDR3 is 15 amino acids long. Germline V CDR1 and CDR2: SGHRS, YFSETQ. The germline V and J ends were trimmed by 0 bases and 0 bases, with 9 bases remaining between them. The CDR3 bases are TGCGCCAGCAGCTTGGAGAACGAAGTGAACACTGAAGCTTTCTTT. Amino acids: CASSLENEVNTEAFF. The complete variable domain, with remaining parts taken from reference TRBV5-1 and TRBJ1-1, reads KAGVTQTPRYLIKTRGQQVTLSCSPISGHRSVSWYQQTPGQGLQFLFEYFSETQRNKGNFPGRFSGRQFSNSRSEMNVSTLELGDSALYLCASSLENEVNTEAFFGQGTRLTVV.

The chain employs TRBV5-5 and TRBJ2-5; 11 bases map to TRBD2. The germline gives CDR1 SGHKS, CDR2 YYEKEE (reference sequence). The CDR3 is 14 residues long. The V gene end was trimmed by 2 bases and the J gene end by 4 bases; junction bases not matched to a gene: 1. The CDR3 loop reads CASSFGTSGETQYF. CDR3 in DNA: TGTGCCAGCAGCTTCGGGACTAGCGGAGAGACCCAGTACTTC. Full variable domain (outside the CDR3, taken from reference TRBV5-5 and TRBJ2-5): DAGVTQSPTHLIKTRGQQVTLRCSPISGHKSVSWYQQVLGQGPQFIFQYYEKEERGRGNFPDRFSARQFPNYSSELNVNALLLGDSALYLCASSFGTSGETQYFGPGTRLLVL.

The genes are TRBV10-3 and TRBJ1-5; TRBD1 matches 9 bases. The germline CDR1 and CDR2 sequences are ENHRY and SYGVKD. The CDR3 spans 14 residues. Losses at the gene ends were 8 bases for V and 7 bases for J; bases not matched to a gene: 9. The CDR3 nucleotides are TGTGCCATCGGCGGGGACAGGGTAGCACAGCCCCAGCATTTT. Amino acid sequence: CAIGGDRVAQPQHF.

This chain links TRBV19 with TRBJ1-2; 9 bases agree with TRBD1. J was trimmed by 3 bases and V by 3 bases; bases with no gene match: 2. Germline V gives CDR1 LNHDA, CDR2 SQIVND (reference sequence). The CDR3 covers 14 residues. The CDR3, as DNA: TGTGCCAGTAGTATTCGGGACAGGGACTATGGCTACACCTTC. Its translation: CASSIRDRDYGYTF.

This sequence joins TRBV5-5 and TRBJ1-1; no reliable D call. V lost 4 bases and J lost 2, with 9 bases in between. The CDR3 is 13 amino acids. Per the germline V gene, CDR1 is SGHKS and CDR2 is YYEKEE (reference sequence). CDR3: CASSPRGNTEAFF. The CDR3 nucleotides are TGTGCCAGCAGCCCACGGGGAAACACTGAAGCTTTCTTT.

CDR3 DNA: TGTGCCAGCCGTAGTTTTTCTGGAAACACCATATATTTT. Protein sequence: CASRSFSGNTIYF. V and J are TRBV12-3 or TRBV12-4 and TRBJ1-3; D remains unclear. The CDR3 runs to 13 residues. V was shortened by 8 bases and J by 1 base, with 9 bases between the two germline ends.

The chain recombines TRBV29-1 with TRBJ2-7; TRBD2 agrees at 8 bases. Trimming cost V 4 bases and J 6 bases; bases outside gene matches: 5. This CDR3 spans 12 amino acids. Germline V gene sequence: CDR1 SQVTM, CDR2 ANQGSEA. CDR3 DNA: TGCAGCGTTGTGGGGACTAGGGGCGAGCAGTACTTC. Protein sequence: CSVVGTRGEQYF.

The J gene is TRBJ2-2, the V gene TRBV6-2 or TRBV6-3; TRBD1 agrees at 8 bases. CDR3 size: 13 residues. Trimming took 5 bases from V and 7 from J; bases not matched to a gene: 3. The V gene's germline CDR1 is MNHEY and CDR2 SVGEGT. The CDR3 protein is CASSATGDGELFF. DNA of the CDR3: TGTGCCAGCAGTGCGACAGGGGACGGGGAGCTGTTTTTT.

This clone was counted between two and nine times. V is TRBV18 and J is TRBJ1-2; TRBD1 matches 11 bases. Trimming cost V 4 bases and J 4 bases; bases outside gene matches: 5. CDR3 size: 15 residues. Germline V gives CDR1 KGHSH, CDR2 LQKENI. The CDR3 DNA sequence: TGTGCCAGCTCACTAGGACAGGGGGCTAGCTATGGCTACACCTTC. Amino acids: CASSLGQGASYGYTF.

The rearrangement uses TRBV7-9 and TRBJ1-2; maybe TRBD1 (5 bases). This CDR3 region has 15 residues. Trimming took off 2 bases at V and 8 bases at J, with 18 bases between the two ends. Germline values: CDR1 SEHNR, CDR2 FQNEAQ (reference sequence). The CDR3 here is CASSLLGPTVVGYTF. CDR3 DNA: TGTGCCAGCAGCTTATTGGGACCCACGGTGGTCGGCTACACCTTC.

The DNA of the CDR3 is TGTGCCACCACCGAAGGGAACTGGGGGGGTACTAGCACAGATACGCAGTATTTT. It is translated as CATTEGNWGGTSTDTQYF. The rearrangement links TRBV15 to TRBJ2-3; 7 bases agree with TRBD2. CDR3 length equals 18 residues. Germline values: CDR1 LNHNV, CDR2 YYDKDF (reference sequence). The trim removed 7 bases at V and 0 bases at J, leaving 16 bases unmatched.

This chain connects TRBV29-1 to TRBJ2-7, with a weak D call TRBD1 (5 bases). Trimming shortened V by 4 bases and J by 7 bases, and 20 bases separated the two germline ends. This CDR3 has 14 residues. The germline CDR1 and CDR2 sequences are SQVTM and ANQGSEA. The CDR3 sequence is CSVVSRKGIGEQYF. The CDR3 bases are TGCAGCGTTGTGTCTCGGAAGGGGATAGGGGAGCAGTACTTC.